This T cell receptor beta chain stems from a study of T cells in localized non-small cell lung cancer. This clone is labeled as large. Its antigen remains unknown. Sequencing used immunoSEQ multiplex PCR; TCRdb keeps in-frame clones, though not all of them. The sample shows around 900 clones, 29% of them seen only once. Lacking atypia, the adjacent lung had been sampled at least 2 cm away from the tumor margin. Germline V gene data show CDR1 as SGHNT and CDR2 as YENEEA. This CDR3 is built from 14 residues. V gave up 4 bases and J gave up 4 bases, with 8 bases separating them. Study results and caveats: For the top 100 tumor clones, a median about 56 also appeared in adjacent lung. Clonality of T cells reached its maximum in uninvolved adjacent lung, surpassing tumor.

This clonotype was obtained from a woman aged 40 to 75 with stage I squamous cell lung carcinoma. The chain combines TRBV11-3 with TRBJ1-6; a possible D gene is TRBD1 (5 bases). Sequencing was performed on normal lung tissue next to the tumor, taken before any cancer treatment. The CDR3 DNA is TGTGCCAGCAGCTCGAGACAGTATAATTCACCCCTCCACTTT. Encoded protein: CASSSRQYNSPLHF. The full variable domain, completed using reference TRBV11-3 and TRBJ1-6, is EAGVVQSPRYKIIEKKQPVAFWCNPISGHNTLYWYLQNLGQGPELLIRYENEEAVDDSQLPKDRFSAERLKGVDSTLKIQPAELGDSAVYLCASSSRQYNSPLHFGNGTRLTVT.